This T cell receptor (beta chain) was found in a study of OX40 agonist ivuxolimab in advanced cancers. Study findings and constraints: Doses of 0.1 to 3.0 mg/kg were accompanied by clonal expansion of CD4+ and CD8+ blood T cells by week 6. Researchers report that CD8+ T cells had, on average, more expanded clones than CD4+. Partly responding patients at 0.1-3.0 mg/kg showed some of the smallest clonal expansion. The specificity for antigen of the expanded peripheral T cells was not determined.

Repertoires were generated with immunoSEQ multiplex PCR, while TCRdb's copy carries only in-frame clones and drops some. This repertoire shows tens of thousands of clones, roughly 84% found once; its top ten account for 25% to 35%. This CDR3 has 16 residues. The germline gives CDR1 SGHNT, CDR2 YENEEA. V was pared by 6 bases and J by 1 base, with 15 bases between. A word on this clone: Its antigen is not identified.

This rearrangement joins TRBV11-3 to TRBJ2-2; D remains unclear. The sample was CD4+ or CD8+ T cells sorted from blood, taken in a trial of the OX40 agonist ivuxolimab. The clonotype was recovered from an adult with an advanced solid tumor such as melanoma, head and neck, liver or kidney cancer. CDR3 loop: CASSNRPTENTGELFF. CDR3 nucleotide sequence: TGTGCCAGCAGTAATCGGCCTACGGAGAACACCGGGGAGCTGTTTTTT.